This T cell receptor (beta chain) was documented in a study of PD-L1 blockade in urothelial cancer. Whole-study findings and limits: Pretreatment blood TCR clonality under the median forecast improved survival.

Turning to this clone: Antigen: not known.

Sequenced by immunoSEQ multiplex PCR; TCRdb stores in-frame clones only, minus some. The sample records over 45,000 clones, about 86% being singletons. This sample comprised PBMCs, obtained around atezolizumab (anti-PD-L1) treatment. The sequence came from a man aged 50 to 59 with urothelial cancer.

The CDR3: CASSGQEGHEQYF. CDR3 DNA: TGTGCCAGTAGTGGACAGGAGGGCCACGAGCAGTACTTC. The gene calls are TRBV19 and TRBJ2-7; the D gene is possibly TRBD1 (7 bases). The CDR3 sequence is 13 residues long. V was cut by 5 bases and J by 5 bases, with 13 bases left in between. The germline gives CDR1 LNHDA, CDR2 SQIVND (reference sequence).